Listed below are T cell receptor beta chains from one sample, sequenced in a study of CD8+CD57+ T cells in acquired aplastic anemia. One entry per CDR3 protein results from TCRdb running MiXCR on the reads. This sample has 190,000 or so distinct CDR3 sequences, with roughly 50% found just once. Specimen: sorted CD4+, CD8+, or CD8+CD57+ T cells (not recorded which) from PBMCs. The receptors derive from a human donor with aplastic anemia. Both conserved end residues are part of each CDR3. A D gene is named only where the DNA matches it firmly. Clone size is given for some rows only: seen once, a few or many times, or a class if the clone is expanded.

TRBV12-3/TRBV12-4	TRBJ1-5	.	TRBD1	TGTGCCAGCAGTTCGACAGGGTTCCAGCCCCAGCATTTT	CASSSTGFQPQHF
TRBV12-3/TRBV12-4	TRBJ1-2	.	TRBD1	TGTGCCAGCCGCACAGGGGTATTTAGTGGCTACACCTTC	CASRTGVFSGYTF
TRBV7-9	TRBJ2-7	many	.	TGTGCCAGCAGCCCATCGGGCCAGGAAGATCAGTACTTC	CASSPSGQEDQYF
TRBV7-2	TRBJ2-7	.	TRBD1	TGTGCCAGCAGCGTACAGGGGAACGAGCAGTACTTC	CASSVQGNEQYF
TRBV7-2	TRBJ1-6	many	TRBD1	TGTGCCAGCACCTACAGGGGTTATAATTCACCCCTCCACTTT	CASTYRGYNSPLHF
TRBV12-3/TRBV12-4	TRBJ2-1	.	TRBD2	TGTGCCAGCAGCTTACGGACTAGCGGGTTTTTTGGTGAGCAGTTCTTC	CASSLRTSGFFGEQFF
TRBV7-9	TRBJ1-5	.	.	TGTGCCAGCAGCCCAGGGATATCTCAGCCCCAGCATTTT	CASSPGISQPQHF
TRBV7-7	TRBJ2-7	once	TRBD2	TGTGCTAGCAGCTTAGGGCAGAGGACTAGCGGTTCCTACGAGCAGTACTTC	CASSLGQRTSGSYEQYF
TRBV20-1	TRBJ2-5	many	TRBD2	TGCAGTGCTAGACCACTAGCGGGAGGAGAGACCCAGTACTTC	CSARPLAGGETQYF
TRBV11-2	TRBJ1-6	few	.	TGTGCCAGCAGCCCCGAAGGGTCTAACGGACGTTCACCCCTCCACTTT	CASSPEGSNGRSPLHF
TRBV7-3	TRBJ2-5	.	.	TGTGCCAGCAGCTTAGTATGGGAGACCCAGTACTTC	CASSLVWETQYF
TRBV19	TRBJ2-7	.	TRBD1	TGTGCCAGTAGGCGGGGACAGGGGTCCTACGAGCAGTACTTC	CASRRGQGSYEQYF
TRBV7-9	TRBJ1-2	.	.	TGTGACAGCAGCTTAGGCAGAGAAGGCTACACCTTC	CDSSLGREGYTF
TRBV19	TRBJ2-5	.	.	TGTGCCAGTAGTATCGAGGAAGAGACCCAGTACTTC	CASSIEEETQYF
TRBV5-5	TRBJ1-6	many	TRBD1	TGTGCCAGCAGCCAAGGGACAGAGAATTCACCCCTCCACTTT	CASSQGTENSPLHF
TRBV6-1	TRBJ1-2	.	.	TGTGCCAGCAGGGGGTACTATGGCTACACCTTC	CASRGYYGYTF
TRBV20-1	TRBJ2-5	many	TRBD2	TGCAGTGCTGGGACTAGCGGACAAGAGACCCAGTACTTC	CSAGTSGQETQYF
TRBV20-1	TRBJ1-5	many	.	TGCAGTGCTAGGAGTGGCGTGCAGCCCCAGCATTTT	CSARSGVQPQHF
TRBV29-1	TRBJ1-2	.	TRBD1	TGCAGCGGACAGGGGGCAGTCAGTAACTATGGCTACACCTTC	CSGQGAVSNYGYTF
TRBV29-1	TRBJ1-1	few	.	TGCAGCGTTGTACGGAACACTGAAGCTTTCTTT	CSVVRNTEAFF
TRBV5-8	TRBJ1-2	.	TRBD1	TGTGCCAGCAGCTTGCGACAGGGGCCTAACTATGGCTACACCTTC	CASSLRQGPNYGYTF
TRBV5-1	TRBJ2-6	.	TRBD1	TGCGCCAGCAGCTTGAGGGGGCTTAGCTCTGGGGCCAACGTCCTGACTTTC	CASSLRGLSSGANVLTF
TRBV24-1	TRBJ2-2	.	.	TGTGCCACCAGTGATTTGTTAGGACCTCTCCCCGGGGAGCTGTTTTTT	CATSDLLGPLPGELFF
TRBV25-1	TRBJ2-7	.	TRBD2	TGTGCCAGCAGTTACCTTGCGGGGGGGCCCTACGAGCAGTACTTC	CASSYLAGGPYEQYF
TRBV11-2	TRBJ2-3	many	.	TGTGCCAGCAGCTTAGAATGGGGGACCCTCAGGACAGATACGCAGTATTTT	CASSLEWGTLRTDTQYF
TRBV20-1	TRBJ2-5	once	.	TGCAGTGCGGGAAAAGAGACCCAGTACTTC	CSAGKETQYF
TRBV7-2	TRBJ1-5	few	.	TGTGCCAGCAGCTTAGTTCTTGGTCAGCCCCAGCATTTT	CASSLVLGQPQHF
TRBV5-4	TRBJ1-3	.	TRBD1	TGTGCCAGCAGCTACAACAGGGGAAGGGGAAACACCATATATTTT	CASSYNRGRGNTIYF
TRBV2	TRBJ1-6	.	.	TGTGCCAGCAGTCCCGCTCTTGAGGGAACCCTTCTATTGAATTCACCCCTCCACTTT	CASSPALEGTLLLNSPLHF